The clone carrying this T cell receptor beta chain has only a few counts. Its matching antigen is unknown. Trimming at V came to 6 bases and at J to 3 bases, leaving 10 bases not matched to a gene. The CDR3 contains 16 residues. Germline V lookup: CDR1 SGHRS, CDR2 YFSETQ. This sample was taken from a study of identical twins. Study-level findings and limits: Cord blood beta clonotypes present at high abundance carried fewer insertions; no such pattern appeared in memory repertoires. The models systematically underestimated how much out-of-frame TCR alpha was shared in monozygotic twins.

Unique molecular identifiers were in the cDNA, with template-switch universal primer binding. TCRdb called the 5' RACE reads again in MiXCR, with one record for every CDR3 protein. The table records approximately 680,000 distinct CDR3 sequences, roughly 6.6% of them present only once. The sample was also reused in another study, on yellow fever vaccine responses in identical twins. That paper adds: Twins' vaccine T cell responses reportedly seemed partly convergent and partly personalized.

The rearrangement joins TRBV5-1 to TRBJ2-2; TRBD1 agrees at 8 bases. The sequenced sample was PBMCs. The source is a young woman in good health. The CDR3 loop is CASTRTGNKDTGELFF. The CDR3 nucleotides are TGCGCCAGCACCCGGACAGGGAATAAGGACACCGGGGAGCTGTTTTTT.